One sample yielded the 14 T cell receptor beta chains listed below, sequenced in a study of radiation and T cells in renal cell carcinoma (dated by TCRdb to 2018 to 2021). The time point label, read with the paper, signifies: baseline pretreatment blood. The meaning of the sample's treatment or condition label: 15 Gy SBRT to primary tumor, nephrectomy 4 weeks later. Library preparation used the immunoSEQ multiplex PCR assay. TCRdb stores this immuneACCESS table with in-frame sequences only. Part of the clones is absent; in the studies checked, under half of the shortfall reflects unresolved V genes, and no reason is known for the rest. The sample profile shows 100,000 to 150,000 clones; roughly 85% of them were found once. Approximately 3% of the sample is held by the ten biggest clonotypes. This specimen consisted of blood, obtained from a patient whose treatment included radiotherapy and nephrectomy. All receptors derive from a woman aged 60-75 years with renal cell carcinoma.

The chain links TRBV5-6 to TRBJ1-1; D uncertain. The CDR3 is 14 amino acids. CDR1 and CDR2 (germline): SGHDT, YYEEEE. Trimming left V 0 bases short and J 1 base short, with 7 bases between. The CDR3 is CASSLGQANTEAFF. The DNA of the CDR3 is TGTGCCAGCAGCTTGGGACAAGCGAACACTGAAGCTTTCTTT.

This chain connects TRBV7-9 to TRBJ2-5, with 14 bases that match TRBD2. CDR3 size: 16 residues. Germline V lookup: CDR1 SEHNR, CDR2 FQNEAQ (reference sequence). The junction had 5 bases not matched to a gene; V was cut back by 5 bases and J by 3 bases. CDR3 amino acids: CASSLTTSGGEETQYF. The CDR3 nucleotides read TGTGCCAGCAGCCTAACGACTAGCGGGGGGGAAGAGACCCAGTACTTC.

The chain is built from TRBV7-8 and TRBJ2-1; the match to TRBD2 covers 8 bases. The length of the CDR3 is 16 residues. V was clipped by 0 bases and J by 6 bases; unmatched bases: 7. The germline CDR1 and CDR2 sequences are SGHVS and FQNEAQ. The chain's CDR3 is CASSLAIAGKSNEQFF. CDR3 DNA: TGTGCCAGCAGCTTAGCGATAGCGGGAAAAAGCAATGAGCAGTTCTTC.

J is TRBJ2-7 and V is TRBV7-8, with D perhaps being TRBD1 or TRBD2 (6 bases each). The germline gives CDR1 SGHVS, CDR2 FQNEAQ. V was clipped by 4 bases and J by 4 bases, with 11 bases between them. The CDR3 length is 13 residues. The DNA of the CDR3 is TGTGCCAGCAGCTGGGGGGCTGGTTACGAGCAGTACTTC. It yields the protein CASSWGAGYEQYF.

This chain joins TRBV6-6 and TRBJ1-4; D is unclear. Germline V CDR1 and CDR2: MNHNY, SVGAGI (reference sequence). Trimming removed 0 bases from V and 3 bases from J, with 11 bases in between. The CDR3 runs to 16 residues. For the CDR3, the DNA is TGTGCCAGCAGTTACTCGAGAAGGGAGCCTAATGAAAAACTGTTTTTT. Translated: CASSYSRREPNEKLFF.

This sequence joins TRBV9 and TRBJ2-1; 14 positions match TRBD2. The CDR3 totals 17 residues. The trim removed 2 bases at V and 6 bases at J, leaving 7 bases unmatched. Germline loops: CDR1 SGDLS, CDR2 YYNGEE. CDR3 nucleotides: TGTGCCAGCAGCGTTGAAGTAGGACTAGCGGGAGGCAATGAGCAGTTCTTC. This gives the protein CASSVEVGLAGGNEQFF.

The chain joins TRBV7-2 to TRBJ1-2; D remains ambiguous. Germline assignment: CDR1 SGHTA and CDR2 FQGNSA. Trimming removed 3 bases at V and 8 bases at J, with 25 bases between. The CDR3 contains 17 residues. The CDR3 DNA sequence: TGTGCCAGCAGCTTTGATGCAGCACAGTCGGGTATTGGAGGCTACACCTTC. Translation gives CASSFDAAQSGIGGYTF.

The CDR3 reads CASSYSWDNNEKLFF. DNA of the CDR3: TGTGCCAGCAGTTACTCATGGGACAACAATGAAAAACTGTTTTTT. This chain links TRBV6-5 with TRBJ1-4; maybe TRBD1 (6 bases). Germline CDR1 reads MNHEY; CDR2 reads SVGAGI. The V end was cut by 0 bases, the J end by 5 bases, with 10 bases between. The CDR3 loop spans 15 amino acids.

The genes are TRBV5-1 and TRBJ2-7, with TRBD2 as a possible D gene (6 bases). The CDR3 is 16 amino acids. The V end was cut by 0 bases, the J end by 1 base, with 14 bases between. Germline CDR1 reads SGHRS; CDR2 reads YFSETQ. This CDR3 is CASSLDHAGPSYEQYF. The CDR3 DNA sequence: TGCGCCAGCAGCTTGGATCATGCGGGACCTTCCTACGAGCAGTACTTC.

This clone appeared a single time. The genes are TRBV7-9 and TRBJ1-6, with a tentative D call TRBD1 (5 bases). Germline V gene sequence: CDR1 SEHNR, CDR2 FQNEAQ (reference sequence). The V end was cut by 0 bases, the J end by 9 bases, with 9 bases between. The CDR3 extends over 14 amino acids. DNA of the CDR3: TGTGCCAGCAGCTTAGCGCTTAGGGGTTCACCCCTCCACTTT. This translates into CASSLALRGSPLHF.

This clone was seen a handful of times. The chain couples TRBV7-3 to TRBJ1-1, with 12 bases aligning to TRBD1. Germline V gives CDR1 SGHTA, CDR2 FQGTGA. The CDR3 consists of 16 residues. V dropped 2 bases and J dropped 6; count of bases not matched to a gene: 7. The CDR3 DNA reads TGTGCCAGCAGCTTAGGGCCCCGGGACAGGGGGCCTGAAGCTTTCTTT. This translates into CASSLGPRDRGPEAFF.

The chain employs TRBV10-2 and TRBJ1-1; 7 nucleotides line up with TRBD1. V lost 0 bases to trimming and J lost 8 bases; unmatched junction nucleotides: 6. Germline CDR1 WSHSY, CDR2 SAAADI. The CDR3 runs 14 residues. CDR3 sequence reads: CASSESYRGLEAFF. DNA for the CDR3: TGCGCCAGCAGTGAGTCGTACAGGGGCCTCGAAGCTTTCTTT.

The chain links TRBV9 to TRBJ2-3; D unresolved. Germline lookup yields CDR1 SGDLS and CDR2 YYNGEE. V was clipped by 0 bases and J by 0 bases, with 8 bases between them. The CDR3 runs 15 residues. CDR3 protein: CASSVEAESTDTQYF. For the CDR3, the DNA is TGTGCCAGCAGCGTAGAGGCAGAAAGCACAGATACGCAGTATTTT.

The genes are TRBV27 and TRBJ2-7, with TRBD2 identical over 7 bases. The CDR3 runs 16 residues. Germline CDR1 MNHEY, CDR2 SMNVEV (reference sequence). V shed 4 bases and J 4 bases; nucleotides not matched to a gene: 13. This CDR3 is CASSSPASGGRYEQYF. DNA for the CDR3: TGTGCCAGCAGTTCCCCAGCTAGCGGAGGCCGATACGAGCAGTACTTC.